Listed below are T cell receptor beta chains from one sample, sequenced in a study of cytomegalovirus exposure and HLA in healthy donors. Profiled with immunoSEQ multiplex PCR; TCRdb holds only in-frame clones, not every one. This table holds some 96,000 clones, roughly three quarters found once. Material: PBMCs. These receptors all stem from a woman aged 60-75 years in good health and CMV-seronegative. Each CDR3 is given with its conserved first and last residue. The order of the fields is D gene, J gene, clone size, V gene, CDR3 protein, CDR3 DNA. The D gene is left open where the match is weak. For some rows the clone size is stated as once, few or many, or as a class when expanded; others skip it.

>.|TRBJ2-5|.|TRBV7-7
CASSLTFLETQYF
TGTGCCAGCAGCCTGACTTTTTTGGAGACCCAGTACTTC
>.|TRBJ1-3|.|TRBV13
CASSDWNPTRGNTIYF
TGTGCCAGCAGCGACTGGAATCCGACTCGTGGAAACACCATATATTTT
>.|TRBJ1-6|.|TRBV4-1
CASSQLPRTGNSPLHF
TGCGCCAGCAGCCAACTACCTAGGACGGGAAATTCACCCCTCCACTTT
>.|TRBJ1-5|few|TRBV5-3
CARSLIAQPQHF
TGTGCCAGAAGCCTGATAGCTCAGCCCCAGCATTTT
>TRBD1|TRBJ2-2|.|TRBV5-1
CASSQGQANTGELFF
TGCGCCAGCAGCCAGGGACAGGCGAACACCGGGGAGCTGTTTTTT
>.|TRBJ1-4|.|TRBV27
CASQDSSNEKLFF
TGTGCCAGCCAAGACAGCAGTAATGAAAAACTGTTTTTT
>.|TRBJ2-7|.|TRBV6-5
CASSYSMGAGAYEQYF
TGTGCCAGCAGTTACTCGATGGGGGCTGGGGCCTACGAGCAGTACTTC
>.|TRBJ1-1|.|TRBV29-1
CSVERDQGLNTEAFF
TGCAGCGTTGAGCGGGACCAGGGACTGAACACTGAAGCTTTCTTT
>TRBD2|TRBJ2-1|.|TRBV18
CASSDQLPSGGHGEQFF
TGTGCCAGCTCAGACCAGTTGCCTAGCGGGGGCCATGGTGAGCAGTTCTTC
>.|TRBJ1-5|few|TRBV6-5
CASSYGPGNQPQHF
TGTGCCAGCAGTTACGGTCCGGGCAATCAGCCCCAGCATTTT
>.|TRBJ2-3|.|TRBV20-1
CSAVTTSKQYF
TGCAGTGCTGTTACAACCTCGAAGCAGTATTTT
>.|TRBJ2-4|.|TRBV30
CAWSRRWGGLREDIQYF
TGTGCCTGGAGTCGTAGGTGGGGGGGGCTGAGGGAGGACATTCAGTACTTC
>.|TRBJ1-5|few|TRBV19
CASSSITGKGNQPQHF
TGTGCCAGTAGTTCGATAACAGGCAAGGGCAATCAGCCCCAGCATTTT
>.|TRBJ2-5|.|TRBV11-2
CASSQGFQETQYF
TGTGCCAGCAGTCAGGGATTTCAAGAGACCCAGTACTTC
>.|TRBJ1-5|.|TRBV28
CASAPPTTGQPQHF
TGTGCCAGCGCCCCCCCTACGACGGGTCAGCCCCAGCATTTT
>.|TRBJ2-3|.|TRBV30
CAHRRVDTQYF
TGTGCCCACCGGAGGGTCGATACGCAGTATTTT
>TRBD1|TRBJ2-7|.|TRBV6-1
CASSEETGLYEQYF
TGTGCCAGCAGCGAGGAGACAGGGCTATACGAGCAGTACTTC
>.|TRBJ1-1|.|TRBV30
CAGRTPLNTEAFF
TGTGCTGGACGGACACCTCTTAACACTGAAGCTTTCTTT
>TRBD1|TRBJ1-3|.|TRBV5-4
CASSYGQGSGNTIYF
TGTGCCAGCAGCTATGGACAGGGTTCTGGAAACACCATATATTTT
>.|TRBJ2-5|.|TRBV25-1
CASSEYGVRGTETQYF
TGTGCCAGCAGTGAATATGGGGTCAGGGGAACAGAGACCCAGTACTTC
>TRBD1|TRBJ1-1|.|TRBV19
CASIRARGLPEAFF
TGTGCCAGTATTAGGGCCAGGGGGCTCCCTGAAGCTTTCTTT
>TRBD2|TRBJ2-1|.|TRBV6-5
CASSYGGGLGNEQFF
TGTGCCAGCAGTTATGGCGGGGGGTTAGGCAATGAGCAGTTCTTC
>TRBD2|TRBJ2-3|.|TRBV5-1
CASSGGTSTHTQYF
TGCGCCAGCAGCGGGGGGACTAGCACCCATACGCAGTATTTT
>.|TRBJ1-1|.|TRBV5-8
CASSLGQAPEAFF
TGTGCCAGCAGCTTGGGACAGGCCCCTGAAGCTTTCTTT
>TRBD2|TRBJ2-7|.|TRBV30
CAWSVPGRAREQYF
TGTGCCTGGAGTGTACCCGGGAGGGCCAGAGAGCAGTACTTC
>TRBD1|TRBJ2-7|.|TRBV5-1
CASSPTGTGYSYEQYF
TGCGCCAGCAGCCCCACCGGGACAGGCTACTCCTACGAGCAGTACTTC
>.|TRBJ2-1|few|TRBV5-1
CASMAAGWRNEQFF
TGCGCCAGCATGGCCGCGGGATGGAGGAATGAGCAGTTCTTC
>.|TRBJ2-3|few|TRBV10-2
CASRVAGTDTQYF
TGCGCCAGCAGAGTAGCGGGCACAGATACGCAGTATTTT
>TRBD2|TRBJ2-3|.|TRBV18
CASSPSRGADTQYF
TGTGCCAGCTCTCCGTCCCGGGGGGCAGATACGCAGTATTTT
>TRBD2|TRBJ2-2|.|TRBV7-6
CASSPSSGGATGELFF
TGTGCCAGCAGCCCGAGTAGCGGGGGGGCCACCGGGGAGCTGTTTTTT
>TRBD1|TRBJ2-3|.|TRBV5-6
CASSLVQGGTDTQYF
TGTGCCAGCAGCTTGGTCCAGGGGGGCACAGATACGCAGTATTTT
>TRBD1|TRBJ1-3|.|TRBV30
CAWSARQGLVGNTIYF
TGTGCCTGGAGTGCCCGACAGGGGCTAGTTGGAAACACCATATATTTT
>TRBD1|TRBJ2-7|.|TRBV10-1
CASSERGQPPYEQYF
TGCGCCAGCAGTGAGAGGGGACAGCCACCCTACGAGCAGTACTTC
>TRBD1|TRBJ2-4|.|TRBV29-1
CSPGQGSQAAKNIQYF
TGCAGCCCCGGACAGGGATCTCAAGCGGCCAAAAACATTCAGTACTTC
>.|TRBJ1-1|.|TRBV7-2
CASSLPQGGNVEAFF
TGTGCCAGCAGCTTACCACAAGGAGGGAATGTTGAAGCTTTCTTT
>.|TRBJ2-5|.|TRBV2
CATRQETQYF
TGTGCCACGCGGCAAGAGACCCAGTACTTC
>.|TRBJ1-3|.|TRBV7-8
CASGVGRVPSGNTIYF
TGTGCCAGCGGGGTAGGCAGGGTCCCCTCTGGAAACACCATATATTTT
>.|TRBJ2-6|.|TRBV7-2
CASSLLAGANSGANVLTF
TGTGCCAGCAGCTTACTGGCGGGGGCCAACTCTGGGGCCAACGTCCTGACTTTC
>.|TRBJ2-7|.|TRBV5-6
CASSIYQQGPIGEQYF
TGTGCCAGCAGCATATACCAACAGGGCCCGATAGGGGAGCAGTACTTC
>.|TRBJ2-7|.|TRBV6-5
CASSLGWSYEQYF
TGTGCCAGCAGTTTGGGCTGGTCCTACGAGCAGTACTTC
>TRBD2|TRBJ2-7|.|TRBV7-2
CASSLASSGVYEQYF
TGTGCCAGCAGCTTAGCTTCTAGCGGAGTCTACGAGCAGTACTTC
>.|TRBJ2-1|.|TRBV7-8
CASSRPTGDSYNEQFF
TGTGCCAGCAGCCGCCCAACGGGGGATTCCTACAATGAGCAGTTCTTC
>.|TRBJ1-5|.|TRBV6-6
CASSYSSSNQPQHF
TGTGCCAGCAGTTACTCTTCGAGCAATCAGCCCCAGCATTTT
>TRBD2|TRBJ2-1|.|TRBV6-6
CASSHEGTSGLGEQFF
TGTGCCAGCAGTCACGAGGGGACTAGCGGTCTCGGGGAGCAGTTCTTC
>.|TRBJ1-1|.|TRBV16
CASSRGLHTEAFF
TGTGCCAGCAGCCGGGGGCTGCACACTGAAGCTTTCTTT
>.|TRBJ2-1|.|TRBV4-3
CASSQVGGGTYNEQFF
TGCGCCAGCAGCCAAGTAGGGGGAGGGACCTACAATGAGCAGTTCTTC
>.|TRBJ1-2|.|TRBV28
CASSLITDYGYTF
TGTGCCAGCAGTCTAATAACAGACTATGGCTACACCTTC
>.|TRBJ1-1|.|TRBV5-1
CASSLFPVNTEAFF
TGCGCCAGCAGCCTCTTCCCTGTGAACACTGAAGCTTTCTTT
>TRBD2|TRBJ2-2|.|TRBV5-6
CASSIPGLAGGNTGELFF
TGTGCCAGCAGCATACCCGGACTAGCGGGAGGGAACACCGGGGAGCTGTTTTTT
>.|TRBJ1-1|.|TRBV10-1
CASSESTAGKGAEAFF
TGCGCCAGCAGTGAGTCGACGGCAGGGAAGGGCGCTGAAGCTTTCTTT
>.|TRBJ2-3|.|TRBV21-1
CASSKEGGRYPDTQYF
TGTGCCAGCAGCAAAGAGGGCGGGAGGTATCCAGATACGCAGTATTTT
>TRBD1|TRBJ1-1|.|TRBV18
CASSPIGTGKSNTEAFF
TGTGCCAGCTCACCAATTGGGACAGGCAAATCGAACACTGAAGCTTTCTTT
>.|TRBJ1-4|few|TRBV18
CASSPFDTYTATNEKLFF
TGTGCCAGCTCACCATTTGACACATACACAGCAACTAATGAAAAACTGTTTTTT
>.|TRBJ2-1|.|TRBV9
CASSGPSGTPGEQFF
TGTGCCAGCAGCGGGCCTTCCGGGACACCCGGTGAGCAGTTCTTC